This TCR beta chain derives from a study of regulatory and conventional T cells in RAG deficiency (dated 2017 in TCRdb). Turning to the overall study: Autoimmunity is frequently associated with hypomorphic RAG mutations in combined immunodeficiency or atypical SCID. The study used high-throughput TCR beta sequencing to compare repertoire diversity and composition of Treg, conventional CD4+ and CD8+ T cells between RAG-deficient patients and healthy controls.

The library was built by means of the immunoSEQ multiplex PCR assay. Genomic DNA from the sorted T-cell subsets was used to amplify rearranged TCR beta chain products, which were then sequenced. On the authors' methods: Shannon entropy and Simpson indices were used to measure the diversity of productive TCR beta rearrangements in each repertoire. Clonal expansion was assessed by the summed frequency of the 100 most abundant productive TCR beta clonotypes among total reads. The TRB repertoires were scored with a self-reactivity index that is based on amino acid usage at CDR3beta positions 6 and 7. Two-way ANOVA was used for repertoire analyses, while Student t or Mann-Whitney tests were used for flow cytometric analyses. Entries here come from immuneACCESS through TCRdb and include only in-frame sequences with V and J called. Some clones fail to appear in such tables; in the studies checked, an unresolved V gene covers under half of the shortfall, and the cause of the remainder is unknown. V, J and clone size were drawn from that table, and D and trimming were deduced from the DNA. The sample yields roughly 700 clones; around 44% were counted once. 37% of the sample belongs to the ten largest clones.

Concerning this clone: Its antigen is unknown. No base quality values were provided; no much bigger clone lies one nucleotide off.

V is trimmed back by 3 bases and J by 6 bases, and the junction contains 9 bases that no gene match accounts for. The germline V gene supplies CDR1 KGHSH and CDR2 LQKENI. The CDR3 covers 15 residues, taking in both the cysteine and the phenylalanine. The retained sequence is limited to the CDR3, 45 bases, with the frame set at the first base. General study outcomes and caveats: Sorted CD25-high CD127-low cells from Omenn syndrome patients may represent peripherally activated cells rather than bona fide Treg cells. Markedly lower Shannon entropy and higher Simpson indices were observed in RAG-deficient patients than in control T-cell subpopulations. For some subjects, some analyses of T-cell subsets were not performed. Compared with controls, Omenn syndrome and CID/AS patients had about 97-fold fewer unique TCR beta sequences in Treg cells, whereas the reduction in the other subsets was 7.5 to 10-fold. Shorter CDR3 lengths were found in all patient T-cell subsets, and >85% Treg-Tconv repertoire overlap at nucleotide and amino acid level was observed in Omenn syndrome patients.

Before genomic DNA was extracted, conventional CD4+ T cells were isolated from blood as CD25-low CD127-high cells. The study included eight patients with RAG deficiency: one had SCID, two had Omenn syndrome and five had combined immunodeficiency or atypical SCID. The sequence was obtained from a human donor with RAG deficiency presenting as severe combined immunodeficiency. Sample: CD4+ effector T cells sorted from blood. The chain couples TRBV18 to TRBJ1-1, and 8 junction bases match TRBD1. The CDR3 in this case is CASSPGPGTGSEAFF. Here is the DNA: TGTGCCAGCTCACCCGGTCCCGGGACAGGCTCTGAAGCTTTCTTT.